These 26 T cell receptor beta chains were all obtained from the same sample, sequenced in a study of T cells in Graves' hyperthyroidism and ophthalmopathy. Using RNA transcripts as the source, TCR beta CDR3 regions were amplified. First-round RT-PCR targeting the TCR CDR3 was performed with the HTBI primer set. TCRdb itself ran the multiplex PCR reads through MiXCR, one entry per CDR3 protein. Of 350,000 to 400,000 distinct CDR3 sequences in the sample, roughly 19% are singletons; the top ten hold around 3.4%. The sequencing input was blood. The receptors shown here come from a woman in her late teens or twenties with Graves' hyperthyroidism.

The V and J genes are TRBV28 and TRBJ2-7, with D uncertain. This CDR3 has 14 residues. The V end was cut by 2 bases, the J end by 0 bases, with 8 bases between. Germline CDR1 MDHEN, CDR2 SYDVKM. This chain's CDR3 is CASSLNADSYEQYF. CDR3 nucleotide sequence: TGTGCCAGCAGTTTAAATGCGGACTCCTACGAGCAGTACTTC. Using reference TRBV28 and TRBJ2-7 for the parts outside the CDR3, the full variable domain is DVKVTQSSRYLVKRTGEKVFLECVQDMDHENMFWYRQDPGLGLRLIYFSYDVKMKEKGDIPEGYSVSREKKERFSLILESASTNQTSMYLCASSLNADSYEQYFGPGTRLTVT.

At least ten counts were recorded for this clonotype. This chain links TRBV19 with TRBJ1-2; 9 bases agree with TRBD1. CDR3 length equals 15 residues. Losses at the gene ends were 5 bases for V and 2 bases for J; bases not matched to a gene: 6. Germline V gives CDR1 LNHDA, CDR2 SQIVND (reference sequence). CDR3 in amino acids: CASSAGQGRNYGYTF. Here the CDR3 DNA reads TGTGCCAGTAGTGCCGGACAGGGGAGGAACTATGGCTACACCTTC. The whole variable domain, remainder taken from reference TRBV19 and TRBJ1-2, is DGGITQSPKYLFRKEGQNVTLSCEQNLNHDAMYWYRQDPGQGLRLIYYSQIVNDFQKGDIAEGYSVSREKKESFPLTVTSAQKNPTAFYLCASSAGQGRNYGYTFGSGTRLTVV.

This clonotype came up many times. The V call is TRBV6-5, the J call TRBJ1-3; unclear D gene. The V end lost 4 bases, the J end lost 0 bases, and 10 bases lay between the germline ends. There are 15 residues in the CDR3. Germline V gene data show CDR1 as MNHEY and CDR2 as SVGAGI. The CDR3 protein is CASSFGRNSGNTIYF. CDR3 DNA: TGTGCCAGCAGTTTCGGACGGAACTCTGGAAACACCATATATTTT.

This clonotype was found many times. The V gene is TRBV6-1, the J gene TRBJ1-1; tentatively, D is TRBD1 (5 bases). The V end was cut by 7 bases, the J end by 3 bases, with 18 bases between. Germline V gene lookup returns CDR1 MNHNS and CDR2 SASEGT. CDR3 length: 15 residues. The DNA for the CDR3 is TGTGCCAGCACCTCTCCGGAACAGGACGACACTGAAGCTTTCTTT. It specifies CASTSPEQDDTEAFF.

At least ten counts were recorded for this clonotype. The CDR3 coding sequence is TGTGCCAACAGCTTAAACGTAGCATTAAGGCACAATCAGCCCCAGCATTTT. It translates to CANSLNVALRHNQPQHF. The chain carries TRBV12-3 or TRBV12-4 and TRBJ1-5; D is uncertain. CDR3 length equals 17 residues. V was trimmed by 10 bases and J by 3 bases, leaving 25 bases between them.

This clonotype was seen at least ten times. This chain links TRBV19 with TRBJ1-5; no clear D gene. CDR1 and CDR2 (germline): LNHDA, SQIVND (reference sequence). The V and J ends lost 6 bases and 9 bases respectively, with 18 bases between them. The CDR3 is 14 amino acids. The CDR3 sequence: CASRSAGGVGPQHF. The DNA for the CDR3 is TGTGCCAGTAGATCGGCAGGCGGTGTGGGGCCCCAGCATTTT.

This clonotype appeared many times. This clone may be a read error of a much larger clone one base away. The CDR3, as DNA: TGTGCCAGCAGCAAGACAGGGGGCTACGAGCAGTACTTC. This codes for CASSKTGGYEQYF. The chain recombines TRBV11-2 with TRBJ2-7; 9 bases are shared with TRBD1. From germline, CDR1 is SGHAT and CDR2 FQNNGV. V lost 5 bases, J lost 3 bases, and 2 bases stayed unmatched. The CDR3 covers 13 residues.

The chain recombines TRBV20-1 with TRBJ2-7, with D perhaps given as TRBD1 or TRBD2 (6 bases each). The CDR3 is 16 amino acids. From germline, CDR1 is DFQATT and CDR2 SNEGSKA (reference sequence). V lost 1 base and J lost 0, with 16 bases in between. CDR3 protein: CSARGGPRDFSYEQYF. DNA of the CDR3: TGCAGTGCTAGAGGGGGGCCACGGGACTTCTCCTACGAGCAGTACTTC.

In its sample, this clonotype was seen many times. V gene TRBV6-5 combines with J gene TRBJ2-5; D is uncertain. CDR1 and CDR2 from the germline V gene are MNHEY and SVGAGI. V shed 8 bases and J shed 5 bases, with 18 bases lying between them. The CDR3 length is 14 residues. This CDR3 is CASQFGDLLETQYF. The CDR3 nucleotides are TGTGCCAGCCAGTTTGGGGATCTCTTGGAGACCCAGTACTTC.

This clonotype occurred many times. The chain carries TRBV28 and TRBJ1-1, with 11 bases aligning to TRBD1. Germline V gene sequence: CDR1 MDHEN, CDR2 SYDVKM. With 4 bases clipped from V and 3 bases from J, the junction kept 7 bases outside the gene matches. The CDR3 covers 16 residues. The CDR3 spells CASSWTGGEFYTEAFF. CDR3 nucleotides: TGTGCCAGCAGTTGGACAGGGGGCGAGTTTTACACTGAAGCTTTCTTT. The variable domain in full, with the rest retrieved from reference TRBV28 and TRBJ1-1, is DVKVTQSSRYLVKRTGEKVFLECVQDMDHENMFWYRQDPGLGLRLIYFSYDVKMKEKGDIPEGYSVSREKKERFSLILESASTNQTSMYLCASSWTGGEFYTEAFFGQGTRLTVV.

The chain combines TRBV7-9 with TRBJ2-7; 12 bases are a match to TRBD2. The CDR3 runs to 14 residues. CDR1 and CDR2 (germline): SEHNR, FQNEAQ (reference sequence). Trimming at V came to 8 bases and at J to 5 bases, leaving 7 bases not matched to a gene. In DNA, the CDR3 is TGTGCCAGCCCGGCTAGCGGGGGGGCCAACGAGCAGTACTTC. Amino acid sequence: CASPASGGANEQYF.

The sample holds many counts of this clonotype. Relative to the germline gene, one junction end is altered; a read error may explain this. V and J are TRBV2 and TRBJ2-5, with D unclear. Germline V gene sequence: CDR1 SNHLY, CDR2 FYNNEI. CDR3 length: 13 residues. DNA for the CDR3: TGTGCCAGCAGTGATAACACCCAAGAGGCCCAGTACTTC. Its protein product is CASSDNTQEAQYF.

J is TRBJ2-4 and V is TRBV27, with TRBD1 identical over 11 bases. The CDR3 is made up of 16 amino acids. The V gene end was trimmed by 3 bases and the J gene end by 5 bases; junction bases not matched to a gene: 6. Germline CDR1 and CDR2: MNHEY and SMNVEV (reference sequence). The CDR3 protein is CASSFLGTGGQNIQYF. CDR3 DNA: TGTGCCAGCAGTTTTCTCGGGACAGGGGGACAAAACATTCAGTACTTC.

This clonotype was found many times. The chain joins TRBV2 to TRBJ1-5; D is perhaps TRBD1 (5 bases). Germline lookup yields CDR1 SNHLY and CDR2 FYNNEI. Between the trimmed V and J ends, which lost 6 bases and 0 bases, there was a span of 12 bases. The CDR3 is 15 amino acids. In nucleotides, the CDR3 is TGTGCCAGCAGATCGACAGAGTATAGCAATCAGCCCCAGCATTTT. Its protein product is CASRSTEYSNQPQHF.

This clonotype was seen at least ten times. The rearrangement links TRBV6-1 to TRBJ2-5; 7 bases are shared with TRBD1. CDR1 and CDR2 from the germline V gene are MNHNS and SASEGT. V lost 8 bases to trimming and J lost 3 bases; unmatched junction nucleotides: 12. This CDR3 region has 15 residues. The CDR3 coding sequence is TGTGCCAGCGCTCGACAGGGTGGGGGAAAAGAGACCCAGTACTTC. It yields the protein CASARQGGGKETQYF.

Comment on this clonotype: A junction boundary mismatches the germline segment, possibly from a read error. The chain recombines TRBV7-2 with TRBJ1-5, with D maybe TRBD1 (6 bases). From germline, CDR1 is SGHTA and CDR2 FQGNSA. This CDR3 is built from 14 residues. The CDR3 DNA reads as TGTGCCAGCAGCTTACGGGGGGACAATCAGCCCCGGCATTTT. It encodes CASSLRGDNQPRHF. The full variable domain, its missing parts supplied by reference TRBV7-2 and TRBJ1-5, is GAGVSQSPSNKVTEKGKDVELRCDPISGHTALYWYRQSLGQGLEFLIYFQGNSAPDKSGLPSDRFSAERTGGSVSTLTIQRTQQEDSAVYLCASSLRGDNQPRHFGDGTRLSIL.

At least ten counts were recorded for this clonotype. The chain's CDR3 is CASRSGLADYEQYF. The CDR3, as DNA: TGCGCCAGCCGTTCGGGACTAGCCGACTACGAGCAGTACTTC. The gene calls are TRBV10-2 and TRBJ2-7, with TRBD2 matching 9 bases. Germline lookup yields CDR1 WSHSY and CDR2 SAAADI. The V gene end was trimmed by 8 bases and the J gene end by 3 bases; junction bases not matched to a gene: 8. This CDR3 comprises 14 residues.

This clonotype was counted ten times or more. This chain connects TRBV6-1 to TRBJ1-5; tentatively, D is TRBD1 (6 bases). The CDR3 consists of 16 residues. The ends were cut back, 0 bases at V and 6 bases at J, with 15 bases in the middle. The germline V gene has CDR1 MNHNS and CDR2 SASEGT. The CDR3 region has the DNA TGTGCCAGCAGTGAAGCGGAGCCCAGGGGAAGTCAGCCCCAGCATTTT. It specifies CASSEAEPRGSQPQHF.

This clonotype was recorded at least ten times. The chain combines TRBV11-2 with TRBJ1-3; D is uncertain. Germline values: CDR1 SGHAT, CDR2 FQNNGV. There are 16 residues in the CDR3. Trimming left V 3 bases short and J 0 bases short, with 12 bases between. CDR3 in DNA: TGTGCCAGCAGCTTGAGTCTGGGATTCTCTGGAAACACCATATATTTT. Its translation is CASSLSLGFSGNTIYF.

The chain links TRBV5-1 to TRBJ2-7, with D possibly being TRBD2 (5 bases). The CDR3 runs 16 residues. The germline V gene encodes CDR1 SGHRS and CDR2 YFSETQ. Trimming shortened V by 4 bases and J by 2 bases, and 19 bases separated the two germline ends. The CDR3 here is CASSPRVPGKAYEQYV. In DNA, the CDR3 is TGCGCCAGCAGCCCACGAGTACCGGGGAAGGCCTACGAGCAGTACGTC.

This clonotype was detected many times. J is TRBJ2-7 and V is TRBV12-3 or TRBV12-4, with D perhaps TRBD2 (5 bases). Trimming cost V 3 bases and J 7 bases, with 16 bases left between them. This CDR3 is 14 amino acids long. CDR3 amino acids: CASSLARPTGEQYF. DNA for the CDR3: TGTGCCAGCAGTTTGGCAAGACCCACGGGGGAGCAGTACTTC.

This clonotype was observed at least ten times. The V gene is TRBV11-2, the J gene TRBJ1-5; 9 bases agree with TRBD1. V trimming: 5 bases; J trimming: 6 bases; junction bases outside the gene matches: 11. CDR3 size: 16 residues. Germline V gene data show CDR1 as SGHAT and CDR2 as FQNNGV. This CDR3 reads CASSRRQGEDCQPQHF. The CDR3 nucleotides read TGTGCCAGCAGCCGACGACAGGGGGAAGATTGTCAGCCCCAGCATTTT.

The genes are TRBV11-2 and TRBJ2-7; possible D gene TRBD2, 6 bases. This CDR3 contains 15 residues. Germline V CDR1 and CDR2: SGHAT, FQNNGV. Trimming took 4 bases from V and 1 from J, leaving 14 bases between them. This CDR3 is CASSSRGSGSYEQYF. In DNA, the CDR3 is TGTGCCAGCAGCTCCCGGGGTAGCGGATCCTACGAGCAGTACTTC.

This clonotype was seen only a few times. The gene calls are TRBV3-1 and TRBJ2-5; 7 nucleotides align to TRBD1. J gave up 13 bases and V 0 bases, and 8 bases lay outside the gene matches. Germline assignment: CDR1 LGHDT and CDR2 YNNKEL (reference sequence). The CDR3 extends over 13 amino acids. As DNA, the CDR3 is TGTGCCAGCAGCCAAGAGCAGAGGGACAGCCCGTACTTC. It yields the protein CASSQEQRDSPYF.

This clonotype was counted many times. The chain links TRBV12-3 or TRBV12-4 to TRBJ2-7; TRBD2 matches at 8 bases. The CDR3 runs 16 residues. Trimming took 4 bases from V and 0 from J; bases not matched to a gene: 8. CDR3 protein: CASSSTRGGSSYEQYF. In DNA, the CDR3 is TGTGCCAGCAGTTCCACTCGGGGGGGCTCCTCCTACGAGCAGTACTTC.

This clonotype was picked up many times. DNA for the CDR3: TGTGCCAGCAGCTCTGACAGGGTTAGCGGGGAGCTGTTTTTT. The encoded protein is CASSSDRVSGELFF. This chain joins TRBV7-3 and TRBJ2-2; 7 bases agree with TRBD1. CDR3 length equals 14 residues. The V and J ends lost 4 bases and 7 bases, in that order; junction bases with no gene match: 6. Germline CDR1 reads SGHTA; CDR2 reads FQGTGA.